This T cell receptor (beta chain) was recorded in a study of CD8 T cells in ankylosing spondylitis. Findings of the study overall: Significant enrichment of disease-linked clones was reported in matched ankylosing spondylitis synovial fluid. Within peripheral blood, clones linked to disease were CD8+ and relatively rare. There was a TCR beta motif, made of 7 or 8 highly homologous variants, that appeared characteristic of ankylosing spondylitis blood.

This clonotype was found many times. Its antigen is not identified. Germline V lookup: CDR1 SGHTA, CDR2 FQGNSA. This CDR3 region has 16 residues. Unmatched junction bases numbered 12, after V lost 5 bases and J lost 2 bases. Making the TCR beta libraries involved quantitative 5'-RACE with molecular barcodes. A single record per CDR3 protein comes from TCRdb applying MiXCR to the 5' RACE reads. Counted here are 150,000 to 200,000 distinct CDR3 sequences, approximately 20% occurring once; the ten biggest clones make up 7.8%. The rearrangement uses TRBV7-2 and TRBJ2-7, with 7 bases matching TRBD1. Sequencing was performed on blood, either unsorted or a sorted T cell fraction (not recorded which). This receptor was taken from a male donor with ankylosing spondylitis or in good health (not recorded which). The CDR3 region is CASSLGQPLSPYEQYF. The CDR3, as DNA: TGTGCCAGCAGCCTGGGACAGCCCTTGTCTCCCTACGAGCAGTACTTC.